This T cell receptor (beta chain) was captured by sequencing in a study of T cell responses to AZD1222 COVID-19 vaccine. Unmatched junction bases numbered 3, after V lost 5 bases and J lost 1 base. This CDR3 has 14 amino acids. Germline CDR1 and CDR2: SQVTM and ANQGSEA. Notes on the study in general: Among vaccine-associated CD4 TCRs, coverage spanned spike, with dominance at 160-218 and 743-854. AZD1222 recipients seropositive at baseline numbered only six or seven.

Generated by immunoSEQ multiplex PCR, the TCRdb table keeps only in-frame clones and is missing some. The table includes 95,000 to 150,000 clones, about 85% detected once. Comment on this clone: Its matching antigen is unknown.

The clonotype originates from an adult in good health. Sequenced here: peripheral blood, sampled on day 0 of AZD1222 vaccination. V and J are TRBV29-1 and TRBJ2-2, with 8 bases fitting TRBD1. The DNA for the CDR3 is TGCAGCGTTCTTGACAGGGGGAACACCGGGGAGCTGTTTTTT. Translation gives CSVLDRGNTGELFF.